These 22 T cell receptor beta chains were sequenced from one sample in a study of Graves' ophthalmopathy and Graves' hyperthyroidism. TCR beta CDR3 amplification used RNA transcripts. After a first-round RT-PCR with HTBI primers, a second-round multiplex PCR was run. TCRdb used MiXCR to reprocess the multiplex PCR reads, holding one entry per CDR3 protein. The sample holds about 620,000 distinct CDR3 sequences, about 20% seen once. The sequenced material came from peripheral blood. These receptors came from a young woman with stable Graves' hyperthyroidism. Some clones in this sample may be carry-over from other donors' samples.

There are many counts of this clonotype. The chain combines TRBV9 with TRBJ2-6; TRBD1 might be the D (5 bases). The CDR3 consists of 15 residues. Germline V lookup: CDR1 SGDLS, CDR2 YYNGEE. Trimming shortened V by 2 bases and J by 0 bases, and 6 bases separated the two germline ends. The DNA of the CDR3 is TGTGCCAGCAGCGTTCAGGGCTCTGGGGCCAACGTCCTGACTTTC. Translating it yields CASSVQGSGANVLTF. The full variable domain, completed using reference TRBV9 and TRBJ2-6, is DSGVTQTPKHLITATGQRVTLRCSPRSGDLSVYWYQQSLDQGLQFLIQYYNGEERAKGNILERFSAQQFPDLHSELNLSSLELGDSALYFCASSVQGSGANVLTFGAGSRLTVL.

Ten or more counts support this clonotype. The chain couples TRBV9 to TRBJ1-2, with TRBD1 identical over 8 bases. Germline CDR1 SGDLS, CDR2 YYNGEE. The CDR3 contains 15 residues. The J segment lost 5 bases and the V segment lost 5 bases, leaving 11 bases of the junction unmatched. Here the CDR3 reads CASRLGQGADYGYTF. The CDR3, as DNA: TGTGCCAGCAGACTCGGACAGGGAGCGGATTATGGCTACACCTTC.

There are a few counts of this clonotype. The chain combines TRBV6-5 with TRBJ1-1; D perhaps matches TRBD1 (6 bases). Trimming cost V 2 bases and J 5 bases, with 12 bases left between them. In germline, CDR1 is MNHEY, CDR2 SVGAGI. The CDR3 is 14 amino acids. The DNA for the CDR3 is TGTGCCAGCAGTTACGGACAGACAAAAACTGAAGCTTTCTTT. It encodes CASSYGQTKTEAFF.

The table lists this clonotype with a few counts. V usage is TRBV3-1 and J usage is TRBJ2-2; D tentatively reads TRBD1 or TRBD2 (6 bases each). Trimming stripped 1 base from V and 5 bases from J, with 11 bases between. In germline, CDR1 is LGHDT, CDR2 YNNKEL (reference sequence). The length of the CDR3 is 15 residues. The chain's CDR3 is CASSQAQGRTGELFF. The DNA for the CDR3 is TGTGCCAGCAGCCAAGCGCAGGGGAGGACCGGGGAGCTGTTTTTT.

This clonotype was recorded many times. V is TRBV6-2 or TRBV6-3 and J is TRBJ2-7; TRBD2 aligns across 10 bases. V was pared by 6 bases and J by 3 bases, with 2 bases of the junction left unmatched. CDR1 MNHEY and CDR2 SVGEGT come from the germline V gene. The CDR3 extends over 13 amino acids. CDR3 bases: TGTGCCAGCAGGGGACTAGCGATCTACGAGCAGTACTTC. The encoded protein is CASRGLAIYEQYF.

This chain uses TRBV30 with TRBJ2-2, with TRBD1 matching 9 bases. From germline, CDR1 is GTSNPN and CDR2 SVGIG (reference sequence). Trimming took 4 bases from V and 5 from J; bases not matched to a gene: 5. The length of the CDR3 is 14 residues. The CDR3 DNA is TGTGCCTGGACTACAGGGGGCGAAACCGGGGAGCTGTTTTTT. The encoded protein is CAWTTGGETGELFF.

This clonotype was recorded at least ten times. The gene calls are TRBV6-2 or TRBV6-3 and TRBJ2-5; perhaps TRBD2 as D (6 bases). This CDR3 contains 16 residues. In germline, CDR1 is MNHEY, CDR2 SVGEGT. The V and J ends lost 2 bases and 2 bases respectively, with 15 bases between them. The CDR3 sequence is CASSYRTGVVQETQYF. The CDR3 region has the DNA TGTGCCAGCAGTTACAGGACGGGGGTCGTACAAGAGACCCAGTACTTC.

This clonotype was counted many times. This chain links TRBV20-1 with TRBJ1-1; D unresolved. Per germline, CDR1 DFQATT and CDR2 SNEGSKA (reference sequence). This CDR3 region has 13 residues. Trimming stripped 3 bases from V and 4 bases from J, with 12 bases between. CDR3 bases: TGCAGTGCTAGTATGGGGAAGATCACTGAAGCTTTCTTT. Its translation is CSASMGKITEAFF.

This clonotype has ten or more counts. The V call is TRBV5-1, the J call TRBJ2-5, with D possibly matching TRBD1 (6 bases). This CDR3 region has 14 residues. Germline V gives CDR1 SGHRS, CDR2 YFSETQ. The V and J ends lost 2 bases and 5 bases respectively, with 13 bases between them. The CDR3, as DNA: TGCGCCAGCAGCTTCGGTGGGGGCGGTGAGACCCAGTACTTC. Its protein product is CASSFGGGGETQYF. The variable domain in full, completed from reference TRBV5-1 and TRBJ2-5, reads KAGVTQTPRYLIKTRGQQVTLSCSPISGHRSVSWYQQTPGQGLQFLFEYFSETQRNKGNFPGRFSGRQFSNSRSEMNVSTLELGDSALYLCASSFGGGGETQYFGPGTRLLVL.

The rearrangement links TRBV27 to TRBJ2-5, with 9 bases fitting TRBD2. The CDR3 is made up of 17 amino acids. V gave up 4 bases and J gave up 2 bases; unmatched junction bases: 11. Germline CDR1 reads MNHEY; CDR2 reads SMNVEV (reference sequence). CDR3 DNA sequence: TGTGCCAGCAGTTCGGGGCGGGGGGGATCCTTTCAAGAGACCCAGTACTTC. Protein: CASSSGRGGSFQETQYF.

The sample holds many counts of this clonotype. The genes are TRBV19 and TRBJ1-1; 9 nucleotides agree with TRBD1. Germline loops: CDR1 LNHDA, CDR2 SQIVND (reference sequence). V was pared by 7 bases and J by 3 bases, with 3 bases of the junction left unmatched. The CDR3 has 13 residues. This CDR3 reads CASTWTGDTEAFF. The CDR3 region has the DNA TGTGCCAGTACCTGGACAGGGGACACTGAAGCTTTCTTT.

This clonotype turned up a few times. J is TRBJ2-5 and V is TRBV6-2 or TRBV6-3; D is unresolved. With 0 bases removed from V and 5 bases from J, the gap between germline ends came to 13 bases. Germline V gene lookup returns CDR1 MNHEY and CDR2 SVGEGT. The CDR3 length is 15 residues. The CDR3 is CASSYSTFLVETQYF. In DNA form, the CDR3 reads TGTGCCAGCAGTTACTCGACTTTTCTAGTGGAGACCCAGTACTTC.

The sample holds many counts of this clonotype. CDR3 amino acids: CASSLSGGAGANVLTF. The CDR3 nucleotides are TGTGCCAGCAGCTTATCTGGGGGAGCTGGGGCCAACGTCCTGACTTTC. The genes are TRBV7-3 and TRBJ2-6; D possibly matches TRBD1 or TRBD2 (5 bases each). The CDR3 is 16 residues long. Between the trimmed V and J ends, which lost 2 bases and 2 bases, there was a span of 10 bases. CDR1 is SGHTA and CDR2 is FQGTGA in the germline V gene. Filled out from reference TRBV7-3 and TRBJ2-6, the complete variable domain reads GAGVSQTPSNKVTEKGKYVELRCDPISGHTALYWYRQSLGQGPEFLIYFQGTGAADDSGLPNDRFFAVRPEGSVSTLKIQRTERGDSAVYLCASSLSGGAGANVLTFGAGSRLTVL.

This clonotype was counted at least ten times. The chain links TRBV6-1 to TRBJ1-6; D gene ambiguous. This CDR3 has 16 amino acids. Germline V lookup: CDR1 MNHNS, CDR2 SASEGT. V lost 2 bases, J lost 7 bases, and 15 bases lay in between. The CDR3 DNA sequence: TGTGCCAGCAGTGAATATCCCCACGCCCAAAATTCACCCCTCCACTTT. This sequence encodes CASSEYPHAQNSPLHF.

The chain is built from TRBV9 and TRBJ1-2; 8 nucleotides match TRBD1. Germline lookup yields CDR1 SGDLS and CDR2 YYNGEE. V lost 3 bases and J lost 6; bases outside the gene matches: 16. The CDR3 contains 17 residues. The CDR3 here is CASSATLPDREADGYTF. The CDR3 DNA is TGTGCCAGCAGCGCGACTCTTCCGGACAGGGAAGCGGATGGCTACACCTTC.

This clonotype was counted many times. The chain links TRBV27 to TRBJ2-5, with TRBD2 matching over 8 bases. The ends lost 4 bases at V and 0 bases at J; junction bases unmatched: 13. The CDR3 is made up of 18 amino acids. Per germline, CDR1 MNHEY and CDR2 SMNVEV (reference sequence). CDR3 sequence reads: CASSSAGFGGGHQETQYF. In DNA, the CDR3 is TGTGCCAGCAGTTCCGCCGGGTTCGGCGGGGGGCACCAAGAGACCCAGTACTTC.

In its sample, this clonotype was seen a few times. Being one base from a much bigger clone, this may be a read error. The J gene is TRBJ1-1, the V gene TRBV29-1, with TRBD1 as a possible D gene (6 bases). The germline V gene encodes CDR1 SQVTM and CDR2 ANQGSEA. The length of the CDR3 is 11 residues. CDR3 protein: CSVGGDTEACF. For the CDR3, the DNA is TGCAGCGTTGGTGGGGACACTGAAGCTTGCTTT.

V gene TRBV10-3 combines with J gene TRBJ1-5; weak D call: TRBD1 (6 bases). The CDR3 sequence is 14 residues long. V was cut by 2 bases and J by 9 bases, with 14 bases left in between. Looked up from germline, CDR1 is ENHRY and CDR2 is SYGVKD. This chain's CDR3 is CAISEALQGTPQHF. The CDR3 coding sequence is TGTGCCATCAGTGAGGCCCTACAGGGAACGCCCCAGCATTTT.

This clonotype was detected many times. The chain combines TRBV6-2 or TRBV6-3 with TRBJ2-7; 9 bases align to TRBD1. The CDR3 is made up of 15 amino acids. Germline CDR1 is MNHEY and CDR2 is SVGEGT. The V segment lost 4 bases and the J segment 6 bases; nucleotides outside the gene matches: 10. CDR3 loop: CASSSIFGQGSEQYF. In DNA form, the CDR3 reads TGTGCCAGCAGTTCCATCTTCGGACAGGGGAGCGAGCAGTACTTC.

In its sample, this clonotype was seen many times. The chain is built from TRBV11-2 and TRBJ1-3; perhaps TRBD1 as D (5 bases). V was pared by 1 base and J by 0 bases, with 10 bases between. The CDR3 is 16 residues long. CDR1 SGHAT and CDR2 FQNNGV come from the germline V gene. The CDR3 loop is CASSLVGAGSGNTIYF. In DNA form, the CDR3 reads TGTGCCAGCAGCTTAGTTGGGGCCGGCTCTGGAAACACCATATATTTT.

Points on this clonotype: A much larger clonotype is one base distant, so this may be a read error. Given the absence of the conserved phenylalanine or tryptophan at the CDR3 end, a read error is likely. This chain joins TRBV4-1 and TRBJ2-7, with unresolved D. Germline lookup yields CDR1 MGHRA and CDR2 YSYEKL. The V end lost 0 bases, the J end lost 7 bases, and 4 bases lay between the germline ends. This CDR3 region has 11 residues. The CDR3 region has the DNA TGCGCCAGCAGCCAAGAAGTGGAGCAGTACATC. Its translation: CASSQEVEQYI.

This clonotype was observed at least ten times. The CDR3 reads CASRHPQGGRETQYF. The CDR3 bases are TGTGCCAGCAGACACCCCCAGGGGGGTAGGGAGACCCAGTACTTC. The chain joins TRBV6-1 to TRBJ2-5; D may be TRBD1 (7 bases). In germline, CDR1 is MNHNS, CDR2 SASEGT. The CDR3 is 15 residues long. V was shortened by 6 bases and J by 5 bases, with 19 bases between the two germline ends.